This T cell receptor (beta chain) is drawn from a study of Ad26.COV2.S vaccination and SARS-CoV-2 variants. General study points: Vaccine recipients had higher spike-specific TCR breadth than placebo recipients.

TCRdb keeps only in-frame clones here, not all; method: immunoSEQ multiplex PCR. The table records more than 300,000 clones, around 84% of them present only once. Described treatment: 15 to 20 received Ad26.COV2.S at low or high dose, single or two shots; about 5 received placebo; per-sample allocation not given. Collection of samples fell on day 63 after the first vaccine or placebo injection. Built on an Ad26 vector, the vaccine expressed Wuhan-strain SARS-CoV-2 spike. Notes on this clone: The antigen remains undetermined.

V trimming: 4 bases; J trimming: 5 bases; junction bases outside the gene matches: 4. CDR1 and CDR2 (germline): SGHDT, YYEEEE. The CDR3 has 13 residues. The receptor's source is a person aged 18-60 years who received the Ad26.COV2.S COVID-19 vaccine or a placebo. The chain recombines TRBV5-6 with TRBJ1-1; 8 bases agree with TRBD1. Sequences were derived from peripheral blood, sampled in a trial of Ad26.COV2.S vaccine versus placebo. CDR3 bases: TGTGCCAGCAGCGTAAACAGGGGGACTGAAGCTTTCTTT. Residues: CASSVNRGTEAFF.